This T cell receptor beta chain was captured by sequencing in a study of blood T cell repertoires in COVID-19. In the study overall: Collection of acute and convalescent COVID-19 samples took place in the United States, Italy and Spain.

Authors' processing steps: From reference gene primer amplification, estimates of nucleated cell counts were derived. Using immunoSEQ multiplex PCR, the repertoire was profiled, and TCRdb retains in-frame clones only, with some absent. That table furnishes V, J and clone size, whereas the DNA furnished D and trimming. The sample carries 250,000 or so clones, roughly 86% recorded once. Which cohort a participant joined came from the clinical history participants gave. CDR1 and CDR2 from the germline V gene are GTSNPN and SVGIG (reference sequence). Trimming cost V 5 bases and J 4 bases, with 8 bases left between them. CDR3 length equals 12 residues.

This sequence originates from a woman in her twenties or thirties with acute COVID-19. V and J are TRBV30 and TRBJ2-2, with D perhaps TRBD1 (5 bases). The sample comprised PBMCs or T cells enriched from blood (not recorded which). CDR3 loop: CAWSTVTGELFF. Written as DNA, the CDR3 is TGTGCCTGGTCGACAGTCACCGGGGAGCTGTTTTTT.